The sequence of this TCR beta chain was determined in a study of CD8+ T cells in alopecia areata. General study findings and limits: Scalp clonality decreased significantly with tofacitinib, and so did expanded CD8+ clones among the top 100.

The trim removed 4 bases at V and 7 bases at J, leaving 9 bases unmatched. This CDR3 contains 15 residues. Germline V lookup: CDR1 SGHDT, CDR2 YYEEEE. As to treatment: oral pan-JAK inhibitor, 5-10 mg twice daily. Once RNA had been extracted, it was reverse transcribed into cDNA to act as the sequencing template. Using immunoSEQ multiplex PCR, the repertoire was profiled, and TCRdb retains in-frame clones only, with some absent. Of about 180,000 clones listed, about 53% are singletons. This clone was counted a few times. Antigen unknown. The TCR was taken from a human donor with alopecia areata. The V call is TRBV5-6, the J call TRBJ2-1; 9 bases match TRBD1. The source material was CD8+ T cells sorted from blood, sampled at week 24, from a patient treated with tofacitinib. The CDR3: CASSTIGTGWNEQFF. The CDR3 DNA reads as TGTGCCAGCAGCACAATCGGGACAGGGTGGAATGAGCAGTTCTTC. Drawing the rest from reference TRBV5-6 and TRBJ2-1, the complete variable domain is DAGVTQSPTHLIKTRGQQVTLRCSPKSGHDTVSWYQQALGQGPQFIFQYYEEEERQRGNFPDRFSGHQFPNYSSELNVNALLLGDSALYLCASSTIGTGWNEQFFGPGTRLTVL.